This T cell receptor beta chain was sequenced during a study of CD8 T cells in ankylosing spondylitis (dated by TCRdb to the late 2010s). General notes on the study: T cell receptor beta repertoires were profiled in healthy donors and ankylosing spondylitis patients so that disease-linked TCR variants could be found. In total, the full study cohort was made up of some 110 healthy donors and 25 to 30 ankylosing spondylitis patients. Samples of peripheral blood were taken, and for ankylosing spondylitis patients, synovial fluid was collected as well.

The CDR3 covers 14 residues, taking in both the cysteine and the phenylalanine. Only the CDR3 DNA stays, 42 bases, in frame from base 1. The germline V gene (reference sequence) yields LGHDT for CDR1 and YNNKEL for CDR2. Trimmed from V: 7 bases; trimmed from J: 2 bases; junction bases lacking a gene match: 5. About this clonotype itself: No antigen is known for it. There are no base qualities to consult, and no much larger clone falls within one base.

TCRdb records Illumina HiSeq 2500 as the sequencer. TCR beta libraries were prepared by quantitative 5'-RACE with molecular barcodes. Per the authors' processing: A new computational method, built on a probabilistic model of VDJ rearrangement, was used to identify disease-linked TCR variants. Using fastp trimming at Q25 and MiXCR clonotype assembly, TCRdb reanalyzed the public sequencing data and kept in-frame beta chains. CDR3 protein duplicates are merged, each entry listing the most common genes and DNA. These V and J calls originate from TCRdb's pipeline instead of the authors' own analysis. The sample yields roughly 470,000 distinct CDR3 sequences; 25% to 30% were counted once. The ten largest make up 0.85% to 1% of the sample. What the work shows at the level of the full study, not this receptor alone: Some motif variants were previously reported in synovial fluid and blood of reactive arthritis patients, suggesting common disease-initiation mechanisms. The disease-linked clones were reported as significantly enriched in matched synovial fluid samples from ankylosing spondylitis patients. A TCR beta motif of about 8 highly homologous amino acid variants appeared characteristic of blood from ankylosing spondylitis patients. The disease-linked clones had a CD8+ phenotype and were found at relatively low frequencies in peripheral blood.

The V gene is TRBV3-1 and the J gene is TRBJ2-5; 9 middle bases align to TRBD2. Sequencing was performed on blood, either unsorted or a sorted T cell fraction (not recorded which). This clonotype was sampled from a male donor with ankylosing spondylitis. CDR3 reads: CASTSSGAQETQYF. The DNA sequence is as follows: TGTGCCAGCACCTCTAGCGGGGCACAAGAGACCCAGTACTTC.